Reported below is one T cell receptor beta chain. What it binds is not known. TCRdb keeps only in-frame clones here, not all; method: immunoSEQ multiplex PCR. The table lists tens of thousands of clones, with no singletons. The data belong to a study of T cells after posttransplantation cyclophosphamide. Study-level results: Tissue-infiltrating T cells from skin or gut overlapped little with blood T cells. After PTCy, TRB diversity resembled that of CNI/methotrexate controls. Donor-recipient repertoire similarity was low at 1-2 months, rising over year one.

On the day of bone marrow donation, the related graft donor provided peripheral blood. Deletions cut 6 bases from V and 3 bases from J, with 16 bases between. CDR1 and CDR2 (germline): SGHVS, FQNEAQ. This CDR3 has 15 amino acids. This chain connects TRBV7-8 to TRBJ2-3; tentative D call: TRBD1 (6 bases). The material sequenced was PBMCs. The TCR originated in a young woman in good health and a related stem cell transplant donor. The CDR3 spells CASRRDRSGTDTQYF. The CDR3, as DNA: TGTGCCAGCAGACGCGACAGGTCAGGGACAGATACGCAGTATTTT.